These 30 T cell receptor beta chains share one sample of origin, sequenced in a study of human T cells and chemical hapten exposure. TCRdb analysed the RACE reads with MiXCR anew, one entry per CDR3 protein. Among about 110,000 distinct CDR3 sequences, roughly a tenth were seen once, and the ten largest hold approximately 2.8%. This sample's time point: patch test 2, 6 weeks after DPC sensitization. Treatment meaning: therapeutic diphenylcyclopropenone sensitization with weekly scalp DPC. Sequences were derived from whole blood, sampled in connection with sensitization to the hapten diphenylcyclopropenone (DPC). All receptors derive from a woman aged 35 to 49 with alopecia areata. Some clones in this sample may be carry-over from other donors' samples.

This clonotype was counted between two and nine times. The chain is built from TRBV9 and TRBJ2-2; D may be TRBD1 or TRBD2 (5 bases each). The germline gives CDR1 SGDLS, CDR2 YYNGEE. V lost 3 bases to trimming and J lost 6 bases, with 15 bases between them. The CDR3 consists of 15 residues. The CDR3: CASSARLGRAGELFF. CDR3 DNA sequence: TGTGCCAGCAGCGCTCGACTGGGACGGGCCGGGGAGCTGTTTTTT.

This clonotype was seen repeatedly, ten times or more. V is TRBV12-2 and J is TRBJ1-2; the D call TRBD1 from the table was never checked on the DNA. TRBV12-2 is deemed a pseudogene. The CDR3 extends over 17 amino acids. The DNA of the CDR3 is TGTGCAAGTCGCTTAGCCGGGACAGACCGTATCTTTTATGGCTACACCTTC. It codes for CASRLAGTDRIFYGYTF.

This sequence joins TRBV4-2 and TRBJ2-1; TRBD2 aligns across 13 bases. The ends lost 6 bases at V and 7 bases at J; junction bases unmatched: 9. Germline V gives CDR1 LGHNA, CDR2 YNFKEQ. The CDR3 consists of 16 residues. CDR3 in amino acids: CASSFTSGGASNEQFF. For the CDR3, the DNA is TGTGCCAGCAGTTTCACTAGCGGGGGGGCCTCTAATGAGCAGTTCTTC.

The V and J genes are TRBV14 and TRBJ2-3; a possible D gene is TRBD2 (6 bases). The ends were cut back, 1 base at V and 1 base at J, with 9 bases in the middle. The CDR3 runs to 15 residues. In germline, CDR1 is SGHDN, CDR2 FVKESK. CDR3 bases: TGTGCCAGCAGCCAAGGGATAGCGGGCACAGATACGCAGTATTTT. Protein product: CASSQGIAGTDTQYF.

The rearrangement links TRBV6-1 to TRBJ1-5; 10 bases fit TRBD1. The CDR3 contains 16 residues. CDR1 is MNHNS and CDR2 is SASEGT in the germline V gene. V was clipped by 6 bases and J by 2 bases; unmatched bases: 7. The DNA of the CDR3 is TGTGCCAGCAGCCCGGGACAGGGGAGAGGCAATCAGCCCCAGCATTTT. This translates into CASSPGQGRGNQPQHF.

J is TRBJ2-7 and V is TRBV11-2; TRBD1 matches 7 bases. V shed 7 bases and J 7 bases; nucleotides not matched to a gene: 10. CDR3 length: 13 amino acids. Germline assignment: CDR1 SGHAT and CDR2 FQNNGV. The CDR3 spells CASTRQGTGEQYF. CDR3 DNA: TGTGCCAGCACTAGACAGGGTACGGGAGAGCAGTACTTC. The entire variable domain, with the rest obtained from reference TRBV11-2 and TRBJ2-7, is as follows: EAGVAQSPRYKIIEKRQSVAFWCNPISGHATLYWYQQILGQGPKLLIQFQNNGVVDDSQLPKDRFSAERLKGVDSTLKIQPAKLEDSAVYLCASTRQGTGEQYFGPGTRLTVT.

This clonotype was seen ten or more times. This chain links TRBV7-2 with TRBJ2-2, with D unclear. Germline CDR1 SGHTA, CDR2 FQGNSA. CDR3 length equals 14 residues. V was clipped by 5 bases and J by 2 bases, with 9 bases between them. CDR3 nucleotide sequence: TGTGCCAGCAGCCGCGGCGGCAACACCGGGGAGCTGTTTTTT. Amino acid sequence: CASSRGGNTGELFF.

The sample holds many counts of this clonotype. This chain connects TRBV7-9 to TRBJ1-2, with D perhaps TRBD1 (5 bases). Germline lookup yields CDR1 SEHNR and CDR2 FQNEAQ (reference sequence). The CDR3 has 14 residues. V was shortened by 5 bases and J by 2 bases, with 12 bases between the two germline ends. Written as DNA, the CDR3 is TGTGCCAGCAGCCCCCCTGGGGGGAACTATGGCTACACCTTC. Translating it yields CASSPPGGNYGYTF.

J is TRBJ1-6 and V is TRBV6-2 or TRBV6-3; D gene uncertain. Trimming shortened V by 0 bases and J by 5 bases, and 11 bases separated the two germline ends. The CDR3 spans 16 residues. Germline V gene data show CDR1 as MNHEY and CDR2 as SVGEGT. The CDR3 loop is CASSYSSWGDNSPLHF. The DNA for the CDR3 is TGTGCCAGCAGTTACTCAAGCTGGGGAGATAATTCACCCCTCCACTTT.

This clonotype was counted at least ten times. CDR3 protein: CASSFSGLAAGETQYF. The CDR3 nucleotides read TGTGCCAGCAGCTTCTCGGGACTAGCGGCTGGAGAGACCCAGTACTTC. V is TRBV7-9 and J is TRBJ2-5; TRBD2 agrees at 11 bases. The CDR3 runs to 16 residues. CDR1 and CDR2 from the germline V gene are SEHNR and FQNEAQ (reference sequence). V lost 3 bases and J lost 4; bases outside the gene matches: 7.

This clonotype was recorded a few times. The chain uses TRBV7-2 and TRBJ2-7, with 8 bases matching TRBD1. Germline-derived CDR1 and CDR2 are SGHTA and FQGNSA. The CDR3 totals 16 residues. The V segment lost 4 bases and the J segment 1 base; nucleotides outside the gene matches: 9. The CDR3 region has the DNA TGTGCCAGCAGCTATCGCGGGCAGGGGGCTTCCTACGAGCAGTACTTC. Its protein is CASSYRGQGASYEQYF.

The V and J genes are TRBV19 and TRBJ2-6; D call uncertain. The CDR3 has 15 residues. V dropped 5 bases and J dropped 1 base, with 9 bases sitting between them. CDR1 LNHDA and CDR2 SQIVND come from the germline V gene (reference sequence). The CDR3 loop reads CASSPDQSGANVLTF. CDR3 nucleotides: TGTGCCAGTAGTCCCGACCAATCTGGGGCCAACGTCCTGACTTTC. The full variable domain, rest sourced from reference TRBV19 and TRBJ2-6, is DGGITQSPKYLFRKEGQNVTLSCEQNLNHDAMYWYRQDPGQGLRLIYYSQIVNDFQKGDIAEGYSVSREKKESFPLTVTSAQKNPTAFYLCASSPDQSGANVLTFGAGSRLTVL.

The V and J genes are TRBV6-2 or TRBV6-3 and TRBJ1-5, with 10 bases fitting TRBD1. Germline CDR1 and CDR2: MNHEY and SVGEGT. Trimming removed 5 bases from V and 4 bases from J; junction bases left unmatched: 8. The CDR3 covers 16 residues. The chain's CDR3 is CASSKDRGLGNQPQHF. The CDR3 region has the DNA TGTGCCAGCAGTAAAGACAGGGGGCTGGGGAATCAGCCCCAGCATTTT.

This clonotype has a count of ten or more. The rearrangement uses TRBV6-5 and TRBJ1-4, with D possibly TRBD1 on 5 matching bases. V dropped 0 bases and J dropped 9 bases, with 11 bases sitting between them. The CDR3 length is 14 residues. The germline V gene encodes CDR1 MNHEY and CDR2 SVGAGI. CDR3 DNA sequence: TGTGCCAGCAGTTACTCGTCCCAGGGAAAAAAACTGTTTTTT. Translation: CASSYSSQGKKLFF.

This clonotype was observed a handful of times. The genes are TRBV29-1 and TRBJ1-2; 8 positions match TRBD1. Germline trimming cut 7 bases from V and 8 bases from J; bases unmatched to any gene: 9. Germline V gives CDR1 SQVTM, CDR2 ANQGSEA. The CDR3 length is 12 residues. CDR3 in DNA: TGCAGCGCCACAGGGGGAAGGAGCGGCTACACCTTC. It codes for CSATGGRSGYTF.

This clonotype has just a few counts. J is TRBJ2-1 and V is TRBV10-3; 10 bases are a match to TRBD2. Trimming at V came to 10 bases and at J to 0 bases, leaving 12 bases not matched to a gene. CDR3 length: 17 amino acids. Germline CDR1 ENHRY, CDR2 SYGVKD. The CDR3, as DNA: TGTGCCACCGTTAGCGGGGGGCTGGGAAGCTCCTACAATGAGCAGTTCTTC. This codes for CATVSGGLGSSYNEQFF.

The V call is TRBV4-3, the J call TRBJ1-2; D gene ambiguous. The CDR3 extends over 13 amino acids. CDR1 is LGHNA and CDR2 is YSLEER in the germline V gene. V lost 5 bases and J 2 bases, leaving 9 bases between the germline ends. This chain's CDR3 is CASSAGYNYGYTF. In nucleotides, the CDR3 is TGCGCCAGCAGCGCGGGATACAACTATGGCTACACCTTC.

This clonotype came up many times. The genes are TRBV12-3 or TRBV12-4 and TRBJ2-7; D is uncertain. The CDR3 is 12 residues long. V lost 2 bases, J lost 4 bases, and 6 bases lay in between. CDR3 nucleotides: TGTGCCAGCAGTTTAAGGGTTTACGAGCAGTACTTC. Translation: CASSLRVYEQYF.

This clonotype appeared many times. The junction and the germline gene differ at one end; a read error may be behind it. The chain employs TRBV7-9 and TRBJ1-6; D not resolved. Germline-derived CDR1 and CDR2 are SEHNR and FQNEAQ (reference sequence). The CDR3 extends over 15 amino acids. CDR3 amino acids: CASSLDGPRDSPLHF. The DNA for the CDR3 is TGTGCCAGCAGCTTAGACGGACCCCGGGATTCACCCCTCCATTTT.

This clonotype was detected many times. Written as DNA, the CDR3 is TGTGCCAGCAGCCGTGACAGGGGCCACGGCAATGAGCAGTTCTTC. This translates into CASSRDRGHGNEQFF. The chain is built from TRBV9 and TRBJ2-1, with 8 bases lining up with TRBD1. Germline V gene sequence: CDR1 SGDLS, CDR2 YYNGEE. V dropped 4 bases and J dropped 6; count of bases not matched to a gene: 9. The CDR3 runs to 15 residues.

The rearrangement uses TRBV28 and TRBJ1-2; D is possibly TRBD1 (5 bases). V was clipped by 8 bases and J by 5 bases, with 12 bases between them. Per germline, CDR1 MDHEN and CDR2 SYDVKM. CDR3 size: 12 residues. Here the CDR3 reads CASLGRVYGYTF. The CDR3 bases are TGTGCCAGCTTGGGGCGGGTGTATGGCTACACCTTC.

This clonotype came up a few times. The chain carries TRBV29-1 and TRBJ1-1, with D tentatively TRBD1 (5 bases). The V gene's germline CDR1 is SQVTM and CDR2 ANQGSEA. V was shortened by 6 bases and J by 0 bases, with 20 bases between the two germline ends. The length of the CDR3 is 16 residues. CDR3 DNA sequence: TGCAGCGTCCGCTCCCAACTTACAGGTTTGAACACTGAAGCTTTCTTT. Translated: CSVRSQLTGLNTEAFF.

This clonotype was found many times. The chain uses TRBV6-2 or TRBV6-3 and TRBJ2-7; D possibly matches TRBD1 or TRBD2 (5 bases each). Per germline, CDR1 MNHEY and CDR2 SVGEGT. V lost 4 bases and J 6 bases, leaving 28 bases between the germline ends. CDR3 length equals 18 residues. The CDR3 reads CASSSSGASSRWSPEQYF. The CDR3 bases are TGTGCCAGCAGTTCCTCCGGGGCAAGTAGCCGGTGGTCACCCGAGCAGTACTTC.

This clonotype was observed at least ten times. The chain is built from TRBV29-1 and TRBJ1-6; 11 positions match TRBD1. The CDR3 loop spans 14 amino acids. Looked up from germline, CDR1 is SQVTM and CDR2 is ANQGSEA. The junction had 4 bases not matched to a gene; V was cut back by 5 bases and J by 7 bases. CDR3 in amino acids: CSVTGQGANSPLHF. DNA of the CDR3: TGCAGCGTTACTGGACAGGGGGCGAATTCACCCCTCCACTTT.

This clonotype came up many times. V and J are TRBV6-5 and TRBJ1-5; possibly TRBD1 for D (5 bases). The V end lost 6 bases, the J end lost 7 bases, and 16 bases lay between the germline ends. Germline-derived CDR1 and CDR2 are MNHEY and SVGAGI. This CDR3 has 14 residues. The CDR3 sequence: CASSPGTERQPQHF. The CDR3 nucleotides read TGTGCCAGCAGCCCAGGGACCGAGAGACAGCCCCAGCATTTT.

This clonotype was counted at least ten times. V usage is TRBV20-1 and J usage is TRBJ2-4; tentative D call: TRBD2 (5 bases). The ends were cut back, 4 bases at V and 0 bases at J, with 10 bases in the middle. Germline V gene lookup returns CDR1 DFQATT and CDR2 SNEGSKA (reference sequence). This CDR3 has 14 residues. CDR3 sequence reads: CSAMAGLAKNIQYF. The CDR3 nucleotides read TGCAGTGCTATGGCGGGTCTAGCCAAAAACATTCAGTACTTC.

V gene TRBV7-2 combines with J gene TRBJ2-3, with 9 bases matching TRBD1. CDR3 length: 15 residues. Germline CDR1 reads SGHTA; CDR2 reads FQGNSA. Unmatched junction bases numbered 4, after V lost 2 bases and J lost 4 bases. CDR3 sequence (DNA): TGTGCCAGCAGCTTAACAGGGGGCTCGCCAGATACGCAGTATTTT. Protein sequence: CASSLTGGSPDTQYF.

The sample holds many counts of this clonotype. The chain joins TRBV7-9 to TRBJ2-5; tentatively, D is TRBD1 or TRBD2 (5 bases each). Germline-derived CDR1 and CDR2 are SEHNR and FQNEAQ (reference sequence). Trimming removed 3 bases at V and 4 bases at J, with 15 bases between. CDR3 size: 15 residues. CDR3 region: CASSFATGGGETQYF. CDR3 in DNA: TGTGCCAGCAGCTTTGCCACAGGAGGAGGAGAGACCCAGTACTTC.

This clonotype was seen ten or more times. The rearrangement links TRBV11-2 to TRBJ1-2; 8 nucleotides align to TRBD1. V shed 3 bases and J 7 bases; nucleotides not matched to a gene: 7. Germline-derived CDR1 and CDR2 are SGHAT and FQNNGV. This CDR3 has 14 residues. The DNA of the CDR3 is TGTGCCAGCAGCTTTGACAGGGGAGTGGGTGGCTACACCTTC. This codes for CASSFDRGVGGYTF.

This clonotype appeared many times. DNA for the CDR3: TGTGCCAGCAGCTTAGAGGACGAGCAGTACTTC. It is translated as CASSLEDEQYF. The chain is built from TRBV11-2 and TRBJ2-7; D unclear. This CDR3 has 11 amino acids. Between the trimmed V and J ends, which lost 0 bases and 5 bases, there was a span of 2 bases. The V gene's germline CDR1 is SGHAT and CDR2 FQNNGV.